The 3 T cell receptor beta chains below were found in one sample sequenced in a study of beta chain features in type 1 diabetes. Isolated RNA was reverse transcribed in full, so expressed TCRB transcripts were sequenced. Repertoires were generated with immunoSEQ multiplex PCR, while TCRdb's copy carries only in-frame clones and drops some. The repertoire holds fewer than 250,000 clones, with around 68% as singletons. Sample: naive CD4+ T cells from blood. The receptors shown here come from a man aged 30-40 years in good health.

The chain joins TRBV7-9 to TRBJ1-5; D might be TRBD1 (5 bases). The CDR3 contains 16 residues. Germline values: CDR1 SEHNR, CDR2 FQNEAQ (reference sequence). V was pared by 5 bases and J by 2 bases, with 16 bases between. CDR3: CASSRLGPDGNQPQHF. Written as DNA, the CDR3 is TGTGCCAGCAGCCGGCTGGGACCGGATGGCAATCAGCCCCAGCATTTT.

This chain links TRBV30 with TRBJ2-4, with no clear D. Per the germline V gene, CDR1 is GTSNPN and CDR2 is SVGIG (reference sequence). The V gene lost 1 base and the J gene lost 3 bases, with 7 bases spanning the gap. This CDR3 is built from 13 residues. The DNA of the CDR3 is TGTGCCTGGAGTGCAGGTTACAAAAACATTCAGTACTTC. Translated: CAWSAGYKNIQYF.

This clone was found a few times. The chain couples TRBV29-1 to TRBJ2-1; no definite D call. CDR1 and CDR2 (germline): SQVTM, ANQGSEA. The CDR3 extends over 15 amino acids. Trimming took off 2 bases at V and 15 bases at J, with 26 bases between the two ends. In DNA, the CDR3 is TGCAGCGTTGAACCCCACCAATTTGAGCCCCGTAAGGGGTTCTTC. It is translated as CSVEPHQFEPRKGFF.